Below are 11 T cell receptor beta chains sequenced from a single sample in a study of regulatory T cells in long-lasting Graves disease. Time point noted: newly diagnosed GD, antithyroid drugs for less than 3 months. With RNA extracted from PBMCs as input, the TCR library was made. CDR3-region Arm-PCR and iRepertoire HTBI primers produced the TCR beta libraries. Each CDR3 protein gets one entry after TCRdb re-called the multiplex PCR reads with MiXCR. The sample has around 460,000 distinct CDR3 sequences; 14% are singletons. These data also formed part of another study, on T cells in Graves' hyperthyroidism and ophthalmopathy.

The material was peripheral blood mononuclear cells (PBMCs), obtained at new diagnosis, from a patient treated with antithyroid drugs. The receptors come from a woman aged 45-65 years with Graves disease.

In this sample, this clonotype turned up once. The V call is TRBV27, the J call TRBJ2-7; the D gene is possibly TRBD2 (6 bases). Per the germline V gene, CDR1 is MNHEY and CDR2 is SMNVEV (reference sequence). The germline V and J ends were trimmed by 3 bases and 2 bases, with 17 bases remaining between them. The CDR3 length is 16 residues. CDR3 residues: CASSFIGGAEAYEQYF. CDR3 bases: TGTGCCAGCAGTTTTATCGGGGGTGCGGAGGCCTACGAGCAGTACTTC.

Of note for this clonotype: One base away lies a much larger clone, so this may be a sequencing read error. This chain joins TRBV6-1 and TRBJ2-7, with D perhaps matching TRBD2 (6 bases). Per the germline V gene, CDR1 is MNHNS and CDR2 is SASEGT. There are 14 residues in the CDR3. Trimming stripped 4 bases from V and 4 bases from J, with 14 bases between. In nucleotides, the CDR3 is TGTGCCAGCAGTGTCGGAGGGGCTGGTTACGAGCAGTACTTC. Residues: CASSVGGAGYEQYF.

V is TRBV12-5 and J is TRBJ2-7; D unclear. This CDR3 comprises 14 residues. V lost 5 bases, J lost 1 base, and 12 bases lay in between. The germline V gene encodes CDR1 LGHNT and CDR2 FRNRAP. The CDR3 here is CASGPRKQSYEQYF. The CDR3 nucleotides are TGTGCTAGTGGTCCAAGGAAACAGTCCTACGAGCAGTACTTC.

This clonotype has ten or more counts. The chain recombines TRBV7-9 with TRBJ2-1, with D possibly being TRBD1 (6 bases). The CDR3 has 19 amino acids. Trimming removed 5 bases at V and 2 bases at J, with 25 bases between. Germline CDR1 and CDR2: SEHNR and FQNEAQ (reference sequence). Here the CDR3 reads CASSPPNSLGRGTYNEQFF. In DNA form, the CDR3 reads TGTGCCAGCAGCCCTCCTAACTCACTCGGTAGGGGGACCTACAATGAGCAGTTCTTC. The variable domain in full, completed from reference TRBV7-9 and TRBJ2-1, reads DTGVSQNPRHKITKRGQNVTFRCDPISEHNRLYWYRQTLGQGPEFLTYFQNEAQLEKSRLLSDRFSAERPKGSFSTLEIQRTEQGDSAMYLCASSPPNSLGRGTYNEQFFGPGTRLTVL.

This clonotype was seen only a few times. This chain links TRBV30 with TRBJ1-1; D call uncertain. The ends were cut back, 1 base at V and 4 bases at J, with 13 bases in the middle. The CDR3 contains 14 residues. From germline, CDR1 is GTSNPN and CDR2 SVGIG (reference sequence). This CDR3 is CAWSEVGRSTEAFF. CDR3 DNA: TGTGCCTGGAGTGAAGTAGGGAGGAGCACTGAAGCTTTCTTT.

Many counts were recorded for this clonotype. The chain uses TRBV29-1 and TRBJ2-7, with 11 positions matching TRBD2. The junction had 6 bases not matched to a gene; V was cut back by 2 bases and J by 0 bases. This CDR3 is built from 16 residues. Per germline, CDR1 SQVTM and CDR2 ANQGSEA. DNA of the CDR3: TGCAGCGTTGAATGGGGGACTAGCGGCTCCTCCTACGAGCAGTACTTC. It codes for CSVEWGTSGSSYEQYF.

The V call is TRBV19, the J call TRBJ2-1, with D possibly matching TRBD2 (6 bases). V lost 3 bases, J lost 4 bases, and 16 bases lay in between. The CDR3 consists of 16 residues. Germline CDR1 LNHDA, CDR2 SQIVND (reference sequence). CDR3 sequence: CASSINSGATYNEQFF. In DNA, the CDR3 is TGTGCCAGTAGTATTAATTCGGGAGCGACATACAATGAGCAGTTCTTC.

In this sample, this clonotype turned up a few times. The chain is built from TRBV5-6 and TRBJ1-1, with no clear D. Germline assignment: CDR1 SGHDT and CDR2 YYEEEE. The V gene lost 6 bases and the J gene lost 7 bases, with 16 bases spanning the gap. The CDR3 is made up of 13 amino acids. The CDR3 DNA is TGTGCCAGCACAAATCCGGGAGGTAATGAAGCTTTCTTT. The encoded protein is CASTNPGGNEAFF.

This clonotype has a count of ten or more. The V call is TRBV2, the J call TRBJ2-2; no clear D. The length of the CDR3 is 16 residues. V was pared by 0 bases and J by 0 bases, with 8 bases between. CDR1 is SNHLY and CDR2 is FYNNEI in the germline V gene. This CDR3 is CASSEARTANTGELFF. In DNA, the CDR3 is TGTGCCAGCAGTGAAGCAAGGACGGCGAACACCGGGGAGCTGTTTTTT. The complete variable domain, with remaining parts taken from reference TRBV2 and TRBJ2-2, reads EPEVTQTPSHQVTQMGQEVILRCVPISNHLYFYWYRQILGQKVEFLVSFYNNEISEKSEIFDDQFSVERPDGSNFTLKIRSTKLEDSAMYFCASSEARTANTGELFFGEGSRLTVL.

On this clonotype itself: A read error may explain this, as a much larger clone is one base away. The chain links TRBV28 to TRBJ2-7, with 9 bases lining up with TRBD2. J gave up 7 bases and V 1 base, and 14 bases lay outside the gene matches. CDR1 and CDR2 (germline): MDHEN, SYDVKM. The CDR3 has 17 amino acids. The CDR3 is CASSLSPGLAWGNEQYF. The CDR3 DNA sequence: TGTGCCAGCAGTTTATCGCCAGGACTAGCGTGGGGAAATGAGCAGTACTTC. Looking up the rest from reference TRBV28 and TRBJ2-7 gives the full variable domain: DVKVTQSSRYLVKRTGEKVFLECVQDMDHENMFWYRQDPGLGLRLIYFSYDVKMKEKGDIPEGYSVSREKKERFSLILESASTNQTSMYLCASSLSPGLAWGNEQYFGPGTRLTVT.

This clonotype was detected ten times or more. The chain combines TRBV4-1 with TRBJ1-5, with D possibly matching TRBD1 (5 bases). Trimming took off 0 bases at V and 4 bases at J, with 10 bases between the two ends. CDR1 is MGHRA, CDR2 YSYEKL, per germline. CDR3 size: 15 residues. The CDR3 coding sequence is TGCGCCAGCAGCCAAGATGGGGCAGGTAATCAGCCCCAGCATTTT. Protein: CASSQDGAGNQPQHF.